Listed below are T cell receptor beta chains from one sample, sequenced in a study of shared clonotypes between healthy human individuals. Clones were sequenced by immunoSEQ multiplex PCR, and TCRdb holds only the in-frame ones, with some missing. This sample has about 2 million clones; 85% to 95% occur once, and the top ten carry more than 0.1%. The specimen was naive CD4+ T cells sorted from blood. The source is a man between 18 and 29 years old in good health. CDR3s include the opening cysteine and the closing phenylalanine or tryptophan. D genes are given only for firm matches.

D	J	V	CDR3	DNA
-	TRBJ1-2	TRBV9	CASSVGNKENYGYTF	TGTGCCAGCAGCGTGGGGAATAAGGAAAACTATGGCTACACCTTC
TRBD1	TRBJ2-5	TRBV5-4	CASSFGQGQETQYF	TGTGCCAGCAGCTTTGGACAGGGTCAAGAGACCCAGTACTTC
TRBD1	TRBJ1-2	TRBV6-1	CASSEGTGTSYGYTF	TGTGCCAGCAGTGAGGGGACAGGGACGTCCTATGGCTACACCTTC
-	TRBJ2-7	TRBV6-1	CASSEAGGGFSYEQYF	TGTGCCAGCAGTGAAGCGGGTGGGGGATTTTCCTACGAGCAGTACTTC
TRBD1	TRBJ2-2	TRBV7-2	CASSLSSGTGIGELFF	TGTGCCAGCAGCTTATCTTCCGGGACAGGGATCGGGGAGCTGTTTTTT
-	TRBJ1-2	TRBV6-5	CASSPTGVSGGYTF	TGTGCCAGCAGTCCTACGGGAGTCTCAGGAGGCTACACCTTC
TRBD1	TRBJ2-6	TRBV2	CASRTGTGAGANVLTF	TGTGCCAGCAGAACCGGGACAGGGGCTGGGGCCAACGTCCTGACTTTC
-	TRBJ2-1	TRBV2	CASRPGPTYNEQFF	TGTGCCAGCAGACCGGGACCGACTTACAATGAGCAGTTCTTC
-	TRBJ2-1	TRBV18	CASSKQGMNEQFF	TGTGCCAGCTCGAAACAGGGAATGAATGAGCAGTTCTTC
-	TRBJ2-4	TRBV28	CASSWTPAKNIQYF	TGTGCCAGCAGTTGGACTCCAGCCAAAAACATTCAGTACTTC
-	TRBJ2-2	TRBV5-1	CASSLLGQGSTGELFF	TGCGCCAGCAGCCTGCTTGGGCAGGGAAGCACCGGGGAGCTGTTTTTT
TRBD1	TRBJ2-7	TRBV5-1	CASSAGTGGAEQYF	TGCGCCAGCAGCGCCGGGACAGGCGGGGCCGAGCAGTACTTC